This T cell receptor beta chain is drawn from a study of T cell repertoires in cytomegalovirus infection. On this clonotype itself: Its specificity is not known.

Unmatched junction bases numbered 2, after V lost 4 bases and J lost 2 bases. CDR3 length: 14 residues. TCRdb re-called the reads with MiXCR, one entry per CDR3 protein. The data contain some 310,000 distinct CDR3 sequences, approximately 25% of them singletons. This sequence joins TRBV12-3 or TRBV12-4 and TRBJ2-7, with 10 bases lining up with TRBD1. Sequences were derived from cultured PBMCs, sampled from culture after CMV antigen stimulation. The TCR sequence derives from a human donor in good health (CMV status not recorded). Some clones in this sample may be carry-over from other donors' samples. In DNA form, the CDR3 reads TGTGCCAGCAGTTCCGGGACAGGGGCCTACGAGCAGTACTTC. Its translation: CASSSGTGAYEQYF.